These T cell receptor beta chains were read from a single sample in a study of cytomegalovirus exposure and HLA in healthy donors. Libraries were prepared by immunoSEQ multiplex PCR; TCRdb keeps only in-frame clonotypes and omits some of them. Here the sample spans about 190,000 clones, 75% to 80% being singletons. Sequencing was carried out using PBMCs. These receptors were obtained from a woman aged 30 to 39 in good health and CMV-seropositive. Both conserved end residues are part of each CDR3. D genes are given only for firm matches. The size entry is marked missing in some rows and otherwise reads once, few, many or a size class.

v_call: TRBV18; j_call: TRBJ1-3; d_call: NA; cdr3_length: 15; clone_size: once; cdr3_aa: CASSLLEDPGNTIYF; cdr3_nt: TGTGCCAGCTCACTCCTGGAGGACCCTGGAAACACCATATATTTT
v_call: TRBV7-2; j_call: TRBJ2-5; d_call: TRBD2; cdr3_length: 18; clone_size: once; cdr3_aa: CASSLAFGAGGLVETQYF; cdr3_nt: TGTGCCAGCAGCTTAGCGTTCGGAGCGGGGGGGCTTGTAGAGACCCAGTACTTC
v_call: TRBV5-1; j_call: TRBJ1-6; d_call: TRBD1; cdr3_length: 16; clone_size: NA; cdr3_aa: CASSPGGTGDNSPLHF; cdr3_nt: TGCGCCAGCAGTCCGGGCGGGACAGGGGATAATTCACCCCTCCACTTT
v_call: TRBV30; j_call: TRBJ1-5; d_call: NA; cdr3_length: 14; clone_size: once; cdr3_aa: CAWSGGQGNQPQHF; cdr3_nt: TGTGCCTGGAGTGGGGGCCAAGGCAATCAGCCCCAGCATTTT
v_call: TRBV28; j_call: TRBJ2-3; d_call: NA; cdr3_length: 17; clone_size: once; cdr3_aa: CASSFIRGRVGADTQYF; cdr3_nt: TGTGCCAGCAGTTTTATTCGTGGCAGGGTTGGCGCAGATACGCAGTATTTT
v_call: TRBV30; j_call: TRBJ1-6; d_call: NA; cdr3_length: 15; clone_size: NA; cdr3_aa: CASRAGLAYNSPLHF; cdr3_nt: TGTGCCTCCCGGGCAGGGTTGGCCTATAATTCACCCCTCCACTTT
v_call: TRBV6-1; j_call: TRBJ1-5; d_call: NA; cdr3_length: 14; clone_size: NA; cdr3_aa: CASNEAGGNQPQHF; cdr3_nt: TGTGCCAGCAACGAAGCCGGGGGAAATCAGCCCCAGCATTTT
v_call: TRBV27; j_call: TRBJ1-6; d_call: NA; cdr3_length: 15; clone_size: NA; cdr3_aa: CASSFHWGSNSPLHF; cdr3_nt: TGTGCCAGCAGTTTCCATTGGGGCAGTAACTCACCCCTCCACTTT
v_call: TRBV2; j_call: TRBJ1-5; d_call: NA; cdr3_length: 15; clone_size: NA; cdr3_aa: CASSRDSYSNQPQHF; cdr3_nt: TGTGCCAGCAGTCGAGACAGTTATAGCAATCAGCCCCAGCATTTT
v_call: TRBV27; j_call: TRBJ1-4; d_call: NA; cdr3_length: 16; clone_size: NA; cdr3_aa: CASSRSTGATHEKLFF; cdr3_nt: TGTGCCAGCAGTCGTTCGACAGGCGCGACTCATGAAAAACTGTTTTTT
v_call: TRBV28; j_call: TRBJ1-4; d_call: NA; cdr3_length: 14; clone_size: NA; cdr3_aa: CASSLQGVGEKLFF; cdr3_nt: TGTGCCAGCAGCCTACAGGGAGTTGGAGAAAAACTGTTTTTT
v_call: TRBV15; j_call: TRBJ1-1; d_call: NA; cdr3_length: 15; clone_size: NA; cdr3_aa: CATSRDGAGETEAFF; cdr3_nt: TGTGCCACCAGCAGAGATGGGGCAGGGGAAACTGAAGCTTTCTTT
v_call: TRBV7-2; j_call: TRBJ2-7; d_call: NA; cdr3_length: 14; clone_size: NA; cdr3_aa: CASSLVTGSYEQYF; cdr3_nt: TGTGCCAGCAGCTTAGTCACAGGGTCCTACGAGCAGTACTTC
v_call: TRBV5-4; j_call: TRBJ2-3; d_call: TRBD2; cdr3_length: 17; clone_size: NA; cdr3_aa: CASRETLAGISTDTQYF; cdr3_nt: TGTGCCAGCAGAGAAACACTAGCGGGGATAAGCACAGATACGCAGTATTTT
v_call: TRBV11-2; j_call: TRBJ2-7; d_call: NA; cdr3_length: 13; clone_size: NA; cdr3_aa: CASSSGQLYEQYF; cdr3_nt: TGTGCCAGCAGCTCCGGACAGCTCTACGAGCAGTACTTC
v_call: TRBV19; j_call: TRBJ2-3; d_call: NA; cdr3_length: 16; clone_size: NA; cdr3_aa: CASSKVPSAYSDTQYF; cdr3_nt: TGTGCCAGTAGTAAAGTCCCTAGCGCTTACTCAGATACGCAGTATTTT
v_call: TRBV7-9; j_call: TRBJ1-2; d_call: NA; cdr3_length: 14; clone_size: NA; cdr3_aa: CASSLGRDGYGYTF; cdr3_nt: TGTGCCAGCAGCTTAGGGAGAGACGGCTATGGCTACACCTTC
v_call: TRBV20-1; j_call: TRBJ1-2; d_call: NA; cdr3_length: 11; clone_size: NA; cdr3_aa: CSATRQAGYTF; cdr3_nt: TGCAGTGCTACCCGACAGGCTGGCTACACCTTC
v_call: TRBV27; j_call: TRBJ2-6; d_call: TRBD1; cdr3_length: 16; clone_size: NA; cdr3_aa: CASSFRTGSGANVLTF; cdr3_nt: TGTGCCAGCAGTTTCCGGACAGGGTCTGGGGCCAACGTCCTGACTTTC
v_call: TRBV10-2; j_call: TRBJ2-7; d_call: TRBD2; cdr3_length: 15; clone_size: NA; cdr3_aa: CASSEGLAGLGEQYF; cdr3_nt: TGCGCCAGCAGTGAGGGACTAGCGGGCCTCGGCGAGCAGTACTTC
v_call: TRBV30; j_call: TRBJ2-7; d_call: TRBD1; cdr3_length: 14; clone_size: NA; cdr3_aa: CAWRQQGGSYEQYF; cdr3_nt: TGTGCCTGGAGACAACAGGGGGGCTCCTACGAGCAGTACTTC
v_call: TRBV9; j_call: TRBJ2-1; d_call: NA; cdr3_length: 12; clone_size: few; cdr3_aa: CASSVTLDEQFF; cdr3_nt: TGTGCCAGCAGCGTTACTCTGGATGAGCAGTTCTTC
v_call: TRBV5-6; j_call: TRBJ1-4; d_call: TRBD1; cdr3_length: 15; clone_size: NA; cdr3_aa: CASSPRTGGKEKLFF; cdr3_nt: TGTGCCAGCAGCCCGCGGACAGGGGGGAAGGAAAAACTGTTTTTT
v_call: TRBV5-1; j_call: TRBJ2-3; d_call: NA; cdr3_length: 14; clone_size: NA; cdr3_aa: CASSSPRVGDTQYF; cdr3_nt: TGCGCCAGCAGCTCGCCGAGGGTTGGGGATACGCAGTATTTT
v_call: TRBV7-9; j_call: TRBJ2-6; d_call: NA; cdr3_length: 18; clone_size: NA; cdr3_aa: CASWRQAGHPSGANVLTF; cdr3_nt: TGTGCCAGCTGGAGACAGGCAGGGCACCCCTCTGGGGCCAACGTCCTGACTTTC
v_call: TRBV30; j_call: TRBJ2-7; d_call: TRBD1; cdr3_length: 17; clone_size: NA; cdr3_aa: CAWSATRWTGGRNEQYF; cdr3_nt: TGTGCCTGGAGTGCAACCAGATGGACAGGGGGAAGGAACGAGCAGTACTTC
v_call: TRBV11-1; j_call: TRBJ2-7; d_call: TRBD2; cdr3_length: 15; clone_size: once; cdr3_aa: CASSSTSGRIYEQYF; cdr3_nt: TGTGCCAGCAGCTCGACTAGCGGGAGAATCTACGAGCAGTACTTC
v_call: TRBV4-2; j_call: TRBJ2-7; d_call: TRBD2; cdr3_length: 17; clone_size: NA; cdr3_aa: CASSQDPAGAAYPEQYF; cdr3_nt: TGTGCCAGCAGCCAAGATCCAGCGGGGGCGGCCTATCCTGAGCAGTACTTC
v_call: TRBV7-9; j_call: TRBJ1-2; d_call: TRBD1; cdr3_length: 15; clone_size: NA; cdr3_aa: CASSLDLGGADGYTF; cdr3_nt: TGTGCCAGCAGCTTGGATCTAGGGGGCGCGGATGGCTACACCTTC
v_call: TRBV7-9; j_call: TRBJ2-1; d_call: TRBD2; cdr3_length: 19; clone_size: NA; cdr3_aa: CASSRTIRSDRAGGNEQFF; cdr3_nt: TGTGCCAGCAGTCGGACCATTCGTTCAGATCGTGCCGGGGGGAATGAGCAGTTCTTC
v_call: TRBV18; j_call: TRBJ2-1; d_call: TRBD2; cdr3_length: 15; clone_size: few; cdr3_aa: CASSGLAGGLNEQFF; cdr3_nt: TGTGCCAGCTCAGGACTAGCGGGAGGGCTCAATGAGCAGTTCTTC
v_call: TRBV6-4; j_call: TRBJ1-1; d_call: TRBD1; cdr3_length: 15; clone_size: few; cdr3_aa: CASSAGQGAGTEAFF; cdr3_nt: TGTGCCAGCAGTGCCGGACAGGGGGCGGGAACTGAAGCTTTCTTT
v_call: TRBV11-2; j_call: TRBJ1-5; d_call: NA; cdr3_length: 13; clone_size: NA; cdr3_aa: CASSPDWQRPQHF; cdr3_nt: TGTGCCAGCAGCCCGGACTGGCAAAGGCCCCAGCATTTT
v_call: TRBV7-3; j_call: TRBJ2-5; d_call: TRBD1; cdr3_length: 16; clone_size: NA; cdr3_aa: CASSPSSGTGGETQYF; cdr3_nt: TGTGCCAGCAGCCCCTCCTCCGGGACAGGGGGAGAGACCCAGTACTTC
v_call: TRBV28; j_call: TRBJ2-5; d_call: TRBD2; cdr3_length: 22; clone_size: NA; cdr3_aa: CASSSYMNSGLAGGPGEETQYF; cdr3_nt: TGTGCCAGCAGTTCCTACATGAACTCCGGACTAGCGGGAGGGCCTGGGGAAGAGACCCAGTACTTC
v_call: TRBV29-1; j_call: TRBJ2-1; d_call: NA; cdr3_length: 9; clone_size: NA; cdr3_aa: CSVEKEQFF; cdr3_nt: TGCAGCGTGGAGAAAGAGCAGTTCTTC
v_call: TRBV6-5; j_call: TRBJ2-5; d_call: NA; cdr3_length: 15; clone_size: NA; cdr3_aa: CASSYWRGGGQTQYF; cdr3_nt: TGTGCCAGCAGTTATTGGCGGGGAGGTGGACAGACCCAGTACTTC
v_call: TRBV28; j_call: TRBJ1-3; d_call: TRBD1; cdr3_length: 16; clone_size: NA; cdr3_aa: CASSLAGTGGRNTIYF; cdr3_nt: TGTGCCAGCAGTCTGGCCGGGACAGGGGGCCGAAACACCATATATTTT
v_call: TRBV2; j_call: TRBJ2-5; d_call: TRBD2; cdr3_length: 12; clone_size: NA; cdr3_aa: CACREDQETQYF; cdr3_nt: TGTGCCTGCCGGGAGGATCAAGAGACCCAGTACTTC
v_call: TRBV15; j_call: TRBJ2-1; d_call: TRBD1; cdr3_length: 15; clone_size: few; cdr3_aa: CATKTGDRPHNEQFF; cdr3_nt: TGTGCCACCAAAACAGGGGACCGACCACACAATGAGCAGTTCTTC
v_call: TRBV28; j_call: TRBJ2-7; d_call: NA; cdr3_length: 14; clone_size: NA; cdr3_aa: CASSILTPTYEQYF; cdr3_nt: TGTGCCAGCAGTATCCTGACTCCCACCTACGAGCAGTACTTC
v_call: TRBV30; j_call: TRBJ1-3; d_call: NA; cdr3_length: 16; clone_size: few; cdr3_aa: CAWAGREGYAGNTIYF; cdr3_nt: TGTGCCTGGGCAGGCCGGGAAGGGTACGCTGGAAACACCATATATTTT
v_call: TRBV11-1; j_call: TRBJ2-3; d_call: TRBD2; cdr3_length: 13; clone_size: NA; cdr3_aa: CASRQLATDTQYF; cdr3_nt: TGTGCCAGCAGGCAACTAGCGACAGATACGCAGTATTTT
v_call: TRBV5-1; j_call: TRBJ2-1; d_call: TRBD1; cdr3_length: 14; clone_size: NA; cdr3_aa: CASSSRTGGDEQFF; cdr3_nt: TGCGCCAGCAGCTCCCGGACAGGGGGCGATGAGCAGTTCTTC
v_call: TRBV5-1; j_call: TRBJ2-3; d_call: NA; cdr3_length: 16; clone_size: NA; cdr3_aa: CASSLAGVAVTDTQYF; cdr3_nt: TGCGCCAGCAGCTTGGCCGGAGTAGCGGTCACAGATACGCAGTATTTT
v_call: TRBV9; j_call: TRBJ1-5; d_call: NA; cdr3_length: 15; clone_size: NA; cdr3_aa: CASSGPGSSNQPQHF; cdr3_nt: TGTGCCAGCAGCGGCCCGGGGAGTAGCAATCAGCCCCAGCATTTT
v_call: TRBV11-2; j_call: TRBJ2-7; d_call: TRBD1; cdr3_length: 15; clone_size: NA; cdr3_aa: CASSITGTADYEQYF; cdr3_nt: TGTGCCAGCAGCATAACCGGGACAGCTGACTACGAGCAGTACTTC